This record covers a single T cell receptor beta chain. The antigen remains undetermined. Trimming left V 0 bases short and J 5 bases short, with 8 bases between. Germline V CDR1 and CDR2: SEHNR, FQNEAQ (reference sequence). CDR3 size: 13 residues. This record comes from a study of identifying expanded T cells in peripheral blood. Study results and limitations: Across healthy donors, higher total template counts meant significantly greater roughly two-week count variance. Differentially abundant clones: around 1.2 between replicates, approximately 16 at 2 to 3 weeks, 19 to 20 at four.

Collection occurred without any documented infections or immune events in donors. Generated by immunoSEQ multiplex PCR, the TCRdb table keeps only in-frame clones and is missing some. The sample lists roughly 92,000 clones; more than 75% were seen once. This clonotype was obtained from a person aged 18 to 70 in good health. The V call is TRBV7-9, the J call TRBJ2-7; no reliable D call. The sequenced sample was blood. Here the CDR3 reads CASSLAGRHEQYF. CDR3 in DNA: TGTGCCAGCAGCTTAGCCGGGCGGCACGAGCAGTACTTC.